The 14 T cell receptor beta chains given below trace back to one sample, sequenced in a study of control samples from healthy donors and cancer patients. Profiling relied on immunoSEQ multiplex PCR, and the TCRdb table lists in-frame clones only, not all of them. The profile covers roughly 100,000 clones, with roughly 89% appearing a single time and 3% taken by the ten largest. Sequences were obtained from blood. Receptors were obtained from a human donor in good health. The donor label of this sample is uncertain.

The chain carries TRBV12-3 or TRBV12-4 and TRBJ2-7, with D perhaps TRBD2 (6 bases). The CDR3 extends over 11 amino acids. The V end lost 8 bases, the J end lost 2 bases, and 7 bases lay between the germline ends. The CDR3 DNA reads TGTGCCAGCTCGGGGGCCTACGAGCAGTACTTC. Its translation is CASSGAYEQYF.

Here the CDR3 reads CASSSPGQTNSPLHF. As DNA, the CDR3 is TGTGCCAGCAGCTCCCCGGGACAGACGAATTCACCCCTCCACTTT. V gene TRBV21-1 combines with J gene TRBJ1-6; TRBD1, as called in the table, went unchecked against the DNA. TRBV21-1 is deemed a pseudogene. The CDR3 extends over 15 amino acids.

The sample holds one count of this clone. The V gene is TRBV5-5, the J gene TRBJ2-1; TRBD2 matches 7 bases. V dropped 0 bases and J dropped 8; count of bases not matched to a gene: 8. The CDR3 covers 15 residues. Germline-derived CDR1 and CDR2 are SGHKS and YYEKEE (reference sequence). CDR3 sequence: CASSLVRTRFDEQFF. The CDR3, as DNA: TGTGCCAGCAGCTTGGTCCGGACTAGGTTCGATGAGCAGTTCTTC.

This clone was recorded a few times. The chain joins TRBV9 to TRBJ2-7; TRBD1 matches 7 bases. The V gene end was trimmed by 3 bases and the J gene end by 2 bases; junction bases not matched to a gene: 8. CDR1 and CDR2 (germline): SGDLS, YYNGEE. The CDR3 is made up of 15 amino acids. DNA of the CDR3: TGTGCCAGCAGCGCCCTACCGGGACAGCCCTACGAGCAGTACTTC. It is translated as CASSALPGQPYEQYF. The whole variable domain, remainder taken from reference TRBV9 and TRBJ2-7, is DSGVTQTPKHLITATGQRVTLRCSPRSGDLSVYWYQQSLDQGLQFLIQYYNGEERAKGNILERFSAQQFPDLHSELNLSSLELGDSALYFCASSALPGQPYEQYFGPGTRLTVT.

The chain links TRBV7-9 to TRBJ1-2; D is unclear. This CDR3 region has 16 residues. V lost 1 base and J 8 bases, leaving 20 bases between the germline ends. Germline CDR1 SEHNR, CDR2 FQNEAQ (reference sequence). CDR3 bases: TGTGCCAGCAGCTTAGGAGGCGGAGACCCGGGGAGCGGCTACACCTTC. Amino acid sequence: CASSLGGGDPGSGYTF.

V usage is TRBV28 and J usage is TRBJ1-4; the D is unclear. CDR3 size: 17 residues. V shed 3 bases and J shed 2 bases, with 16 bases lying between them. CDR1 and CDR2 (germline): MDHEN, SYDVKM. Here the CDR3 DNA reads TGTGCCAGCAGTTTCAATCCAGCTATGGGGACTAATGAAAAACTGTTTTTT. This sequence encodes CASSFNPAMGTNEKLFF.

CDR3 in DNA: TGTGCCAGCAGCCAAATGGCAAAAGAGACCCAGTACTTC. As protein: CASSQMAKETQYF. V is TRBV3-1 (or the pseudogene TRBV3-2) and J is TRBJ2-5; D unresolved. This CDR3 comprises 13 residues. The germline CDR1 and CDR2 sequences are LGHDT and YNNKEL (reference sequence). With 2 bases removed from V and 3 bases from J, the gap between germline ends came to 7 bases.

This clone has just one count. This rearrangement joins TRBV3-1 (or the pseudogene TRBV3-2) to TRBJ2-3; 12 bases agree with TRBD2. This CDR3 has 18 residues. J was trimmed by 3 bases and V by 0 bases; bases with no gene match: 7. CDR1 and CDR2 (germline): LGHDT, YNNKEL (reference sequence). This chain's CDR3 is CASSQDRLAGGQTDTQYF. The CDR3 nucleotides read TGTGCCAGCAGCCAAGATCGGCTAGCGGGGGGGCAAACAGATACGCAGTATTTT.

The chain recombines TRBV11-2 with TRBJ2-5, with D tentatively TRBD1 (5 bases). Germline values: CDR1 SGHAT, CDR2 FQNNGV. This CDR3 is built from 15 residues. V dropped 1 base and J dropped 4 bases, with 13 bases sitting between them. The CDR3: CASSLGAGFRETQYF. CDR3 nucleotide sequence: TGTGCCAGCAGCTTAGGGGCAGGGTTTCGAGAGACCCAGTACTTC.

A few counts support this clone. This sequence joins TRBV9 and TRBJ2-1; no firm D call. Per the germline V gene, CDR1 is SGDLS and CDR2 is YYNGEE. The CDR3 is 13 amino acids. Trimming removed 0 bases from V and 4 bases from J, with 5 bases in between. CDR3 in DNA: TGTGCCAGCAGCGTAGACAATTACAATGAGCAGTTCTTC. Amino acid sequence: CASSVDNYNEQFF.

The CDR3 region has the DNA TGTGCCATCTGGGGAGGCGCAGATACGCAGTATTTT. Amino acids: CAIWGGADTQYF. J is TRBJ2-3 and V is TRBV10-3; a possible D gene is TRBD2 (6 bases). Germline CDR1 reads ENHRY; CDR2 reads SYGVKD. CDR3 length: 12 residues. Between the trimmed V and J ends, which lost 8 bases and 4 bases, there was a span of 10 bases.

V gene TRBV9 combines with J gene TRBJ2-3; 11 bases fit TRBD2. V shed 5 bases, J shed 4 bases, and the junction held 6 bases outside the gene matches. The germline V gene encodes CDR1 SGDLS and CDR2 YYNGEE. This CDR3 region has 15 residues. DNA of the CDR3: TGTGCCAGCAGTTTTAGCGGGGGGGAGGCAGATACGCAGTATTTT. It codes for CASSFSGGEADTQYF.

This chain connects TRBV6-5 to TRBJ1-1, with 8 bases lining up with TRBD1. The CDR3 consists of 13 residues. The germline V gene has CDR1 MNHEY and CDR2 SVGAGI. The J segment lost 11 bases and the V segment lost 6 bases, leaving 11 bases of the junction unmatched. CDR3 sequence: CASSPRGHVSAFF. CDR3 DNA: TGTGCCAGCAGCCCCAGGGGGCACGTGAGTGCTTTCTTT.

The rearrangement links TRBV6-5 to TRBJ2-7; no firm D call. In germline, CDR1 is MNHEY, CDR2 SVGAGI. CDR3 length equals 13 residues. The V gene lost 2 bases and the J gene lost 6 bases, with 11 bases spanning the gap. CDR3 in amino acids: CASSYQKDAEQYF. CDR3 nucleotides: TGTGCCAGCAGTTACCAAAAGGATGCCGAGCAGTACTTC.